This T cell receptor beta chain was documented in a study of T-cell reconstitution after alpha-beta-depleted transplantation in children. Construction of the TCRbeta library involved unique molecular identifiers. TCRdb analysed the PCR reads with MiXCR anew, one entry per CDR3 protein. The sample lists roughly 120,000 distinct CDR3 sequences, under 25% occurring once. Overall study results and limits: Surviving recipient T cells and thymic progenitors accounted for the high day-60 TCRbeta diversity observed in some patients. T cells produced anew were the main source of T-cell counts and diversity one year after transplant. As was reported, about two months after transplant, alpha-beta T cells came from several hundred expanded graft clones.

Trimming pared 5 bases from V and 0 bases from J, leaving 11 bases between. Germline lookup yields CDR1 DFQATT and CDR2 SNEGSKA (reference sequence). The CDR3 is made up of 13 amino acids. There are a few counts of this clonotype. Its antigen remains unidentified. This chain links TRBV20-1 with TRBJ2-7, with D maybe TRBD2 (6 bases). The sequence was collected from a male patient between 2 and 9 years old who had a stem cell transplant for chronic granulomatous disease, so the T cells may come from the graft donor. The sample was PBMCs, mostly from graft donor cells, taken 180 days after TCRalphabeta/CD19-depleted stem cell transplant. The CDR3, as DNA: TGCAGTGCTCGATATAGCGGCTCCTACGAGCAGTACTTC. It is translated as CSARYSGSYEQYF.